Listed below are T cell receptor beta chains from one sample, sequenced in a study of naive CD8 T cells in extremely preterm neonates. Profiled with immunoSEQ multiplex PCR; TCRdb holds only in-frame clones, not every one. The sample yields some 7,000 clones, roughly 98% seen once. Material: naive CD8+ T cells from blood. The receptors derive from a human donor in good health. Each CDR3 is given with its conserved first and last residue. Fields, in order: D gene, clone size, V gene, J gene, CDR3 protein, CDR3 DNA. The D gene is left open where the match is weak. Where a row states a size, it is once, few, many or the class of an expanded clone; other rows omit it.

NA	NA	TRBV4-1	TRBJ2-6	CASSLTDSGANVLTF	TGCGCCAGCAGCCTTACAGACTCTGGGGCCAACGTCCTGACTTTC
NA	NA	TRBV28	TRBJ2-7	CASTPGLAHEQYF	TGTGCCAGCACCCCCGGGCTAGCCCACGAGCAGTACTTC
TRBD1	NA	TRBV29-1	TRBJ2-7	CSVEETGASYEQYF	TGCAGCGTTGAGGAGACAGGGGCATCCTACGAGCAGTACTTC
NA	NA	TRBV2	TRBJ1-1	CASSGEGRQLAMNTEAFF	TGTGCCAGCAGTGGAGAAGGACGACAGTTGGCCATGAACACTGAAGCTTTCTTT
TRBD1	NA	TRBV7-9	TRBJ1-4	CASMLQGGEKLFF	TGTGCCAGCATGCTACAGGGGGGGGAAAAACTGTTTTTT
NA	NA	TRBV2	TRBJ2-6	CARQGGSPGANVLTF	TGTGCCAGACAGGGTGGTTCCCCTGGGGCCAACGTCCTGACTTTC
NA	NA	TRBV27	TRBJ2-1	CASTRGSSYNEQFF	TGTGCCAGCACTCGTGGGAGCTCCTACAATGAGCAGTTCTTC
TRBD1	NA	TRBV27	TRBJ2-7	CASSLTPGQGPYEQYF	TGTGCCAGCAGTTTGACACCGGGACAGGGGCCCTACGAGCAGTACTTC
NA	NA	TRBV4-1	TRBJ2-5	CASSQGAKVEQETQYF	TGCGCCAGCAGCCAAGGGGCAAAGGTAGAACAAGAGACCCAGTACTTC
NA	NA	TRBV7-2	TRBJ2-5	CASSPVPSEDTQYF	TGTGCCAGCAGCCCGGTCCCCTCGGAGGATACCCAGTACTTC
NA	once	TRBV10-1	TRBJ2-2	CASSDPDTGELFF	TGCGCCAGCAGTGATCCAGACACCGGGGAGCTGTTTTTT
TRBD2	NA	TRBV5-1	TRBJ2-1	CASSFDTSGRASNEQFF	TGCGCCAGCAGCTTCGATACTAGCGGGAGGGCCTCCAATGAGCAGTTCTTC
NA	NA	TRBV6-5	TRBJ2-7	CASSYGAEKQYF	TGTGCCAGCAGTTACGGTGCGGAAAAGCAGTACTTC
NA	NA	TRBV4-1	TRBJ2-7	CASSQGEQGGRYEQYF	TGCGCCAGCAGCCAAGGAGAGCAGGGGGGTAGGTACGAGCAGTACTTC